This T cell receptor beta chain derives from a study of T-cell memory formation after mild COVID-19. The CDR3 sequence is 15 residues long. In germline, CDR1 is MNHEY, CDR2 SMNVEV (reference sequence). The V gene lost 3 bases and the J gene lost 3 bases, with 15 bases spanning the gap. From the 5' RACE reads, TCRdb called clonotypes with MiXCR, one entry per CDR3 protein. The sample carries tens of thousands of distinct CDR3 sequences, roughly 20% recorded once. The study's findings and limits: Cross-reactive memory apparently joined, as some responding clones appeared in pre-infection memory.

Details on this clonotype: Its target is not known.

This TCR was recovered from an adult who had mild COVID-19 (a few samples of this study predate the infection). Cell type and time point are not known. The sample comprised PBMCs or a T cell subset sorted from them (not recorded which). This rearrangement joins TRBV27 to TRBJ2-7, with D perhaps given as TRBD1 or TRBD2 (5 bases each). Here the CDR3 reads CASSFGDPGDYEQYF. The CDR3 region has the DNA TGTGCCAGCAGTTTTGGGGACCCCGGGGACTACGAGCAGTACTTC.